The rows below give T cell receptor beta chains drawn from one sample of a study of CD8 T cells in acute hepatitis C reinfection. Profiling relied on immunoSEQ multiplex PCR, and the TCRdb table lists in-frame clones only, not all of them. The sample includes tens of thousands of clones, roughly 85% of them seen just once. The sample was naive CD8+ T cells from PBMCs. The receptors come from a woman in her late teens or twenties who spontaneously cleared hepatitis C infection. Each CDR3 is given with its conserved first and last residue. D genes are given only for firm matches. Size is omitted from some rows. Given values are once, few, many or a class for expanded clones.

size: .
V: TRBV4-2
D: .
J: TRBJ1-3
CDR3: CASSPPGGNTIYF
DNA: TGTGCCAGCAGCCCGCCTGGCGGAAACACCATATATTTT

size: .
V: TRBV9
D: .
J: TRBJ1-6
CDR3: CASSVGQGQSPLHF
DNA: TGTGCCAGCAGCGTCGGCCAGGGACAATCACCCCTCCACTTT

size: once
V: TRBV5-6
D: .
J: TRBJ2-7
CDR3: CASSAGAFGEQYF
DNA: TGTGCCAGCAGCGCAGGCGCGTTTGGCGAGCAGTACTTC

size: .
V: TRBV27
D: .
J: TRBJ2-7
CDR3: CASSLILGPGPYEQYF
DNA: TGTGCCAGCAGTTTAATTCTGGGTCCGGGGCCCTACGAGCAGTACTTC

size: .
V: TRBV14
D: .
J: TRBJ2-7
CDR3: CASSQDNSYEQYF
DNA: TGTGCCAGCAGCCAAGACAACTCCTACGAGCAGTACTTC

size: once
V: TRBV7-2
D: TRBD2
J: TRBJ2-3
CDR3: CASSLSSGTHTDTQYF
DNA: TGTGCCAGCAGCTTAAGTAGCGGGACCCACACAGATACGCAGTATTTT

size: large
V: TRBV27
D: TRBD2
J: TRBJ2-7
CDR3: CASSWGGSYEQYF
DNA: TGTGCCAGCAGTTGGGGGGGCTCCTACGAGCAGTACTTC

size: .
V: TRBV25-1
D: .
J: TRBJ2-1
CDR3: CASNRGLNEQFF
DNA: TGTGCCAGCAATCGGGGGTTAAATGAGCAGTTCTTC

size: .
V: TRBV11-2
D: .
J: TRBJ2-5
CDR3: CASSFLEGESSETQYF
DNA: TGTGCCAGCAGCTTTCTAGAGGGGGAATCTTCGGAGACCCAGTACTTC

size: .
V: TRBV15
D: .
J: TRBJ2-4
CDR3: CATSRDPDIQYF
DNA: TGTGCCACCAGCAGAGATCCGGACATTCAGTACTTC

size: once
V: TRBV11-2
D: .
J: TRBJ1-1
CDR3: CASSLGSGLTEAFF
DNA: TGTGCCAGCAGCTTAGGGTCCGGGCTAACTGAAGCTTTCTTT

size: .
V: TRBV18
D: .
J: TRBJ2-3
CDR3: CASSPPERAEDTQYF
DNA: TGTGCCAGCTCACCACCGGAAAGGGCGGAAGATACGCAGTATTTT

size: .
V: TRBV7-8
D: .
J: TRBJ2-5
CDR3: CASSWVGDETQYF
DNA: TGTGCCAGCAGCTGGGTGGGGGACGAGACCCAGTACTTC

size: .
V: TRBV5-6
D: TRBD2
J: TRBJ2-6
CDR3: CASSLAGGAGANVLTF
DNA: TGTGCCAGCAGCTTGGCTGGGGGGGCTGGGGCCAACGTCCTGACTTTC

size: once
V: TRBV5-6
D: TRBD1
J: TRBJ1-1
CDR3: CASSYGQGKIEAFF
DNA: TGTGCCAGCAGCTACGGACAGGGGAAGATTGAAGCTTTCTTT